Detailed here is one T cell receptor (beta chain). Its antigen is not known. Per the germline V gene, CDR1 is LGHNT and CDR2 is FRNRAP. The CDR3 length is 11 residues. Between the trimmed V and J ends, which lost 6 bases and 5 bases, there was a span of 5 bases. The data were taken from a study of cytomegalovirus exposure and HLA in healthy donors. Points from the study as a whole: Presence/absence analyses supposed approximately even sequencing depth among donors. DRB1 had the most TCR associations and HLA-C the fewest, a later analysis found, with rates varying by HLA locus.

PCR involved 60 Vbeta and 13 Jbeta primers. The method was immunoSEQ multiplex PCR; TCRdb's version includes in-frame clones alone and lacks a portion of them. Recorded for this sample: about 200,000 clones. The sample was PBMCs. The sequence was obtained from a woman aged 25 to 39 in good health and CMV-seropositive. The chain is built from TRBV12-5 and TRBJ1-5; D remains ambiguous. CDR3 nucleotide sequence: TGTGCTAGTGGCCATTATCAGCCCCAGCATTTT. Encoded protein: CASGHYQPQHF. Using reference TRBV12-5 and TRBJ1-5 for the parts outside the CDR3, the full variable domain is DARVTQTPRHKVTEMGQEVTMRCQPILGHNTVFWYRQTMMQGLELLAYFRNRAPLDDSGMPKDRFSAEMPDATLATLKIQPSEPRDSAVYFCASGHYQPQHFGDGTRLSIL.